These 8 T cell receptor beta chains came from one sample sequenced in a study of blood T cell repertoires in COVID-19. Repertoires were generated with immunoSEQ multiplex PCR, while TCRdb's copy carries only in-frame clones and drops some. There are over 120,000 clones in the sample; roughly 84% occur only once, and 3.5% to 4.5% lies in the top ten. The source material was peripheral blood. The receptors derive from an older woman with acute or convalescent COVID-19.

The J gene is TRBJ1-2, the V gene TRBV10-3; 9 bases align to TRBD1. Germline V gene sequence: CDR1 ENHRY, CDR2 SYGVKD. The CDR3 length is 15 residues. V lost 10 bases and J lost 7; bases outside the gene matches: 16. CDR3 nucleotides: TGTGCCAGCAATACCCGGGACAGGGTGGCCGGTGGCTACACCTTC. It translates to CASNTRDRVAGGYTF.

V is TRBV19 and J is TRBJ1-2; D unclear. Germline V lookup: CDR1 LNHDA, CDR2 SQIVND (reference sequence). The CDR3 spans 13 residues. The V end lost 0 bases, the J end lost 7 bases, and 9 bases lay between the germline ends. The chain's CDR3 is CASSIDTVGGYTF. The CDR3 DNA reads as TGTGCCAGTAGTATAGATACAGTGGGTGGCTACACCTTC.

This clone was seen only a few times. V and J are TRBV6-4 and TRBJ2-3; 7 nucleotides agree with TRBD2. The CDR3 is made up of 13 amino acids. CDR1 and CDR2 (germline): MRHNA, SNTAGT. With V trimmed by 8 bases and J by 2 bases, 4 bases remained unmatched. CDR3 sequence reads: CASGAGHTDTQYF. CDR3 in DNA: TGTGCCAGCGGAGCGGGGCACACAGATACGCAGTATTTT.

The rearrangement joins TRBV27 to TRBJ2-1, with TRBD1 as a possible D gene (6 bases). CDR1 is MNHEY, CDR2 SMNVEV, per germline (reference sequence). The V end lost 2 bases, the J end lost 7 bases, and 15 bases lay between the germline ends. The CDR3 covers 15 residues. Written as DNA, the CDR3 is TGTGCCAGCAGTTTACCGGCAGGGGCGAGGAATGAGCAGTTCTTC. Translated: CASSLPAGARNEQFF.

The V and J genes are TRBV30 and TRBJ1-4; D is possibly TRBD1 (5 bases). This CDR3 is built from 11 residues. The V end was cut by 3 bases, the J end by 7 bases, with 6 bases between. Germline lookup yields CDR1 GTSNPN and CDR2 SVGIG (reference sequence). CDR3 region: CAWSRAEKLFF. The CDR3 region has the DNA TGTGCCTGGAGCAGGGCTGAAAAACTGTTTTTT.

The V gene is TRBV28, the J gene TRBJ2-7; 8 nucleotides match TRBD2. The CDR3 consists of 15 residues. Trimming cost V 7 bases and J 0 bases; bases outside gene matches: 8. Germline V CDR1 and CDR2: MDHEN, SYDVKM. DNA of the CDR3: TGTGCCAGCAAAACACGACTAGCGAGCTCCTACGAGCAGTACTTC. It is translated as CASKTRLASSYEQYF.

The chain recombines TRBV19 with TRBJ2-2, with 9 bases lining up with TRBD1. From germline, CDR1 is LNHDA and CDR2 SQIVND (reference sequence). This CDR3 contains 15 residues. The V and J ends lost 2 bases and 5 bases, in that order; junction bases with no gene match: 3. The CDR3 protein is CASSITGGRTGELFF. Written as DNA, the CDR3 is TGTGCCAGTAGTATAACAGGGGGCAGAACCGGGGAGCTGTTTTTT.

This clone has a single count. The gene calls are TRBV3-1 (or the pseudogene TRBV3-2) and TRBJ1-2, with TRBD1 matching 8 bases. The CDR3 is made up of 15 amino acids. The junction had 3 bases not matched to a gene; V was cut back by 0 bases and J by 3 bases. Germline V gives CDR1 LGHDT, CDR2 YNNKEL (reference sequence). The CDR3 DNA reads TGTGCCAGCAGCCAAGACAGGGGGCAAGACTATGGCTACACCTTC. Translation: CASSQDRGQDYGYTF.